These 22 T cell receptor beta chains came from one sample sequenced in a study of CD8 T cells in ankylosing spondylitis. TCRdb re-called the 5' RACE reads with MiXCR, one entry per CDR3 protein. The top ten clones hold over 13% of a sample with roughly 170,000 distinct CDR3 sequences, around 9.6% of them seen once. Sequencing was performed on blood, either unsorted or a sorted T cell fraction (not recorded which). The receptors originated from a female donor with ankylosing spondylitis or in good health (not recorded which).

The chain's CDR3 is CASSPFREARLPQYF. The CDR3 DNA is TGTGCCAGCAGCCCATTCCGGGAGGCACGGCTCCCGCAGTATTTT. This chain links TRBV7-2 with TRBJ2-3; 7 bases line up with TRBD2. Germline V gene lookup returns CDR1 SGHTA and CDR2 FQGNSA. Trimming cost V 5 bases and J 10 bases; bases outside gene matches: 15. This CDR3 is 15 amino acids long.

The chain couples TRBV5-6 to TRBJ2-1, with no clear D. Trimming pared 2 bases from V and 0 bases from J, leaving 6 bases between. The CDR3 loop spans 14 amino acids. Germline CDR1 SGHDT, CDR2 YYEEEE. The DNA of the CDR3 is TGTGCCAGCAGCTTTGGGGACTCCTACAATGAGCAGTTCTTC. This encodes CASSFGDSYNEQFF. Drawing the rest from reference TRBV5-6 and TRBJ2-1, the complete variable domain is DAGVTQSPTHLIKTRGQQVTLRCSPKSGHDTVSWYQQALGQGPQFIFQYYEEEERQRGNFPDRFSGHQFPNYSSELNVNALLLGDSALYLCASSFGDSYNEQFFGPGTRLTVL.

The rearrangement joins TRBV5-1 to TRBJ2-2, with no clear D. Germline loops: CDR1 SGHRS, CDR2 YFSETQ. The CDR3 has 16 amino acids. Trimming shortened V by 0 bases and J by 4 bases, and 13 bases separated the two germline ends. CDR3 region: CASSLEETHGTGELFF. CDR3 sequence (DNA): TGCGCCAGCAGCTTGGAGGAGACGCACGGCACCGGGGAGCTGTTTTTT.

The V call is TRBV4-1, the J call TRBJ2-1; the match to TRBD2 covers 16 bases. After removal of 0 bases from V and 2 bases from J, the junction contained 7 bases not matched to a gene. The CDR3 is made up of 20 amino acids. CDR1 and CDR2 from the germline V gene are MGHRA and YSYEKL. The CDR3 sequence is CASSQEFGGLAGGAYNEQFF. For the CDR3, the DNA is TGCGCCAGCAGCCAAGAATTCGGGGGACTAGCGGGAGGGGCCTACAATGAGCAGTTCTTC.

CDR3 sequence: CASSTLGGARVGSYNEQFF. CDR3 nucleotide sequence: TGTGCCAGCAGCACCTTAGGGGGGGCGCGAGTTGGGTCCTACAATGAGCAGTTCTTC. The rearrangement links TRBV27 to TRBJ2-1, with D possibly being TRBD2 (7 bases). Between the trimmed V and J ends, which lost 6 bases and 1 base, there was a span of 25 bases. This CDR3 has 19 amino acids. The germline V gene encodes CDR1 MNHEY and CDR2 SMNVEV (reference sequence).

This clonotype was observed at least ten times. The chain is built from TRBV7-9 and TRBJ2-1, with no clear D. Trimming took 4 bases from V and 4 from J, leaving 11 bases between them. The germline gives CDR1 SEHNR, CDR2 FQNEAQ (reference sequence). The CDR3 sequence is 14 residues long. In nucleotides, the CDR3 is TGTGCCAGCAGCTCCCCGAACTCGTACAATGAGCAGTTCTTC. Encoded protein: CASSSPNSYNEQFF. Drawing the rest from reference TRBV7-9 and TRBJ2-1, the complete variable domain is DTGVSQNPRHKITKRGQNVTFRCDPISEHNRLYWYRQTLGQGPEFLTYFQNEAQLEKSRLLSDRFSAERPKGSFSTLEIQRTEQGDSAMYLCASSSPNSYNEQFFGPGTRLTVL.

The chain employs TRBV9 and TRBJ2-3, with D unresolved. V was clipped by 1 base and J by 2 bases, with 5 bases between them. CDR1 is SGDLS, CDR2 YYNGEE, per germline. The CDR3 runs 13 residues. The CDR3 nucleotides are TGTGCCAGCAGCGTAAGCGCCACAGATACGCAGTATTTT. Encoded protein: CASSVSATDTQYF. Combining the CDR3 with reference TRBV9 and TRBJ2-3 gives the whole variable domain DSGVTQTPKHLITATGQRVTLRCSPRSGDLSVYWYQQSLDQGLQFLIQYYNGEERAKGNILERFSAQQFPDLHSELNLSSLELGDSALYFCASSVSATDTQYFGPGTRLTVL.

The table lists this clonotype with a few counts. The V call is TRBV28, the J call TRBJ2-7; 11 positions match TRBD2. The germline gives CDR1 MDHEN, CDR2 SYDVKM. CDR3 size: 13 residues. Trimming removed 5 bases from V and 5 bases from J; junction bases left unmatched: 2. This CDR3 is CASSTSGRDEQYF. The CDR3 region has the DNA TGTGCCAGCAGTACTAGCGGGAGAGACGAGCAGTACTTC. Based on the CDR3 plus reference TRBV28 and TRBJ2-7, the full variable domain is DVKVTQSSRYLVKRTGEKVFLECVQDMDHENMFWYRQDPGLGLRLIYFSYDVKMKEKGDIPEGYSVSREKKERFSLILESASTNQTSMYLCASSTSGRDEQYFGPGTRLTVT.

The table lists this clonotype with a few counts. The CDR3: CASSRQLDEQFF. CDR3 in DNA: TGTGCCAGCAGCCGACAGCTGGATGAGCAGTTCTTC. J is TRBJ2-1 and V is TRBV7-2; the D gene is possibly TRBD1 (5 bases). CDR1 is SGHTA, CDR2 FQGNSA, per germline. Trimming cost V 5 bases and J 8 bases, with 10 bases left between them. This CDR3 is 12 amino acids long.

Ten or more counts support this clonotype. The chain joins TRBV24-1 to TRBJ2-3, with a tentative D call TRBD2 (6 bases). CDR1 is KGHDR, CDR2 SFDVKD, per germline. V was pared by 0 bases and J by 0 bases, with 12 bases between. The CDR3 has 17 residues. The CDR3 loop reads CATSDLYRDSSTDTQYF. CDR3 coding DNA: TGTGCCACCAGTGATTTGTACCGGGACTCCAGCACAGATACGCAGTATTTT.

The chain uses TRBV28 and TRBJ2-1, with D hard to call. The CDR3 loop spans 16 amino acids. Trimming pared 5 bases from V and 5 bases from J, leaving 19 bases between. CDR1 is MDHEN, CDR2 SYDVKM, per germline. CDR3 in DNA: TGTGCCAGCAGTCCTTTCCGATTAGGGCAGAACAATGAGCAGTTCTTC. As protein: CASSPFRLGQNNEQFF. Complete variable domain (other parts from reference TRBV28 and TRBJ2-1): DVKVTQSSRYLVKRTGEKVFLECVQDMDHENMFWYRQDPGLGLRLIYFSYDVKMKEKGDIPEGYSVSREKKERFSLILESASTNQTSMYLCASSPFRLGQNNEQFFGPGTRLTVL.

This clonotype has more than one count but fewer than ten. The V and J genes are TRBV11-2 and TRBJ2-1; TRBD2 agrees at 9 bases. The CDR3 is 12 residues long. After removal of 5 bases from V and 8 bases from J, the junction contained 1 base not matched to a gene. The germline CDR1 and CDR2 sequences are SGHAT and FQNNGV. The CDR3 protein is CASSLAGHEQFF. The CDR3, as DNA: TGTGCCAGCAGCCTAGCGGGACATGAGCAGTTCTTC.

CDR3 loop: CASSLSSGGYYGYTF. CDR3 nucleotide sequence: TGTGCCAGCAGTTTATCCTCAGGGGGATACTATGGCTACACCTTC. The gene calls are TRBV12-3 or TRBV12-4 and TRBJ1-2, with TRBD1 matching over 7 bases. The junction had 6 bases not matched to a gene; V was cut back by 2 bases and J by 3 bases. The CDR3 contains 15 residues.

This clonotype was found many times. V usage is TRBV15 and J usage is TRBJ1-3, with D perhaps TRBD1 (5 bases). V was cut by 8 bases and J by 4 bases, with 12 bases left in between. Germline V gene sequence: CDR1 LNHNV, CDR2 YYDKDF (reference sequence). This CDR3 contains 13 residues. In DNA form, the CDR3 reads TGTGCCACCGCGGGGCAAACGGGAAACACCATATATTTT. Encoded protein: CATAGQTGNTIYF.

This clonotype was observed at least ten times. The chain joins TRBV7-7 to TRBJ1-6; D might be TRBD1 (5 bases). Germline V lookup: CDR1 SSHAT, CDR2 FNYEAQ (reference sequence). This CDR3 contains 13 residues. Between the trimmed V and J ends, which lost 5 bases and 7 bases, there was a span of 9 bases. DNA for the CDR3: TGTGCCAGCAGCCAGACAGTGAATTCACCCCTCCACTTT. Residues: CASSQTVNSPLHF. Variable domain in full (rest from reference TRBV7-7 and TRBJ1-6): GAGVSQSPRYKVTKRGQDVTLRCDPISSHATLYWYQQALGQGPEFLTYFNYEAQPDKSGLPSDRFSAERPEGSISTLTIQRTEQRDSAMYRCASSQTVNSPLHFGNGTRLTVT.

This clonotype was seen many times. V gene TRBV5-6 combines with J gene TRBJ2-6; D is possibly TRBD1 or TRBD2 (5 bases each). The CDR3 covers 15 residues. Trimming took off 2 bases at V and 1 base at J, with 7 bases between the two ends. Germline V gives CDR1 SGHDT, CDR2 YYEEEE. As DNA, the CDR3 is TGTGCCAGCAGCTTCGGGGCATCTGGGGCCAACGTCCTGACTTTC. Translating gives CASSFGASGANVLTF.

The chain is built from TRBV5-8 and TRBJ2-3; TRBD1 is a possible D gene (5 bases). The CDR3 extends over 15 amino acids. V was trimmed by 5 bases and J by 6 bases, leaving 19 bases between them. The germline V gene encodes CDR1 SGHTS and CDR2 YDEGEE. The DNA of the CDR3 is TGTGCCAGCAGTTCCAGGGTACTACCGCGGGATACGCAGTATTTT. Protein sequence: CASSSRVLPRDTQYF.

The chain links TRBV7-2 to TRBJ2-3; TRBD2 is a possible D gene (5 bases). The germline V gene has CDR1 SGHTA and CDR2 FQGNSA. The CDR3 spans 17 residues. V dropped 6 bases and J dropped 4 bases, with 23 bases sitting between them. The CDR3 reads CASSFPSGGPRADTQYF. CDR3 in DNA: TGTGCCAGCAGTTTCCCCAGCGGAGGCCCCCGCGCAGATACGCAGTATTTT.

This chain links TRBV27 with TRBJ2-1; D remains ambiguous. The CDR3 is made up of 13 amino acids. Germline V gene sequence: CDR1 MNHEY, CDR2 SMNVEV (reference sequence). The V end was cut by 6 bases, the J end by 2 bases, with 8 bases between. CDR3 region: CASRTDTYNEQFF. As DNA, the CDR3 is TGTGCCAGCAGAACAGATACCTACAATGAGCAGTTCTTC.

The chain carries TRBV29-1 and TRBJ2-5; D may match TRBD1 or TRBD2 (6 bases each). Trimming pared 3 bases from V and 5 bases from J, leaving 13 bases between. The CDR3 extends over 13 amino acids. Per germline, CDR1 SQVTM and CDR2 ANQGSEA. The CDR3 region is CSVDGGQGETQYF. CDR3 sequence (DNA): TGCAGCGTTGATGGGGGGCAAGGTGAGACCCAGTACTTC.

This clonotype was counted ten times or more. J is TRBJ2-1 and V is TRBV28; 8 positions agree with TRBD1. The length of the CDR3 is 13 residues. Germline trimming cut 3 bases from V and 5 bases from J; bases unmatched to any gene: 0. Germline V gene lookup returns CDR1 MDHEN and CDR2 SYDVKM. CDR3 sequence (DNA): TGTGCCAGCAGTTTCAGGGGGCACAATGAGCAGTTCTTC. Protein: CASSFRGHNEQFF.

In its sample, this clonotype was seen many times. The rearrangement joins TRBV29-1 to TRBJ2-7; D is unresolved. The germline gives CDR1 SQVTM, CDR2 ANQGSEA. The ends were cut back, 6 bases at V and 1 base at J, with 13 bases in the middle. This CDR3 is 13 amino acids long. The CDR3 loop is CSVGSSKSYEQYF. The CDR3 DNA is TGCAGCGTAGGGTCCTCCAAGTCCTACGAGCAGTACTTC.